This TCR beta chain came from a study of T cells in Graves' hyperthyroidism and ophthalmopathy. The study's findings and limits: In validation, the model predicted ophthalmopathy. These predictions came a median around 5.9 months before onset. Most thyroid-expanded clonotypes above 0.001 were also found in blood.

On the basis of clinical symptoms, serum thyroxine and TRAb, thyroid ultrasound and orbital computed tomography, diagnoses were made. Extraction of PBMCs used roughly 10 ml of fresh peripheral blood. The V and J ends lost 2 bases and 0 bases respectively, with 6 bases between them. The CDR3 loop spans 14 amino acids. There were TCR beta CDR3 regions amplified from RNA transcripts. The HTBI primer set was used in a first-round RT-PCR of the TCR CDR3. TCRdb passed the multiplex PCR reads through MiXCR, listing each CDR3 protein once. The table includes hundreds of thousands of distinct CDR3 sequences, roughly 14% detected once. This clonotype has ten or more counts. The antigen is unknown.

The gene calls are TRBV12-3 or TRBV12-4 and TRBJ2-3; D possibly corresponds to TRBD1 (5 bases). Specimen: blood. This TCR was recovered from a man between 18 and 35 years old with Graves' ophthalmopathy. The DNA for the CDR3 is TGTGCCAGCAGTTTATGGGGCAGCACAGATACGCAGTATTTT. Amino acid sequence: CASSLWGSTDTQYF.